This T cell receptor beta chain was sequenced for a study of cytomegalovirus exposure and HLA in healthy donors. Turning to the study itself: Among the 350 to 400 donors who were genotyped, approximately 84% fell in the genetic ancestry cluster that is associated with self-reported Caucasian donors. Study-wide findings and caveats: Researchers reported from a later analysis that most CMV-associated TCR beta chains appeared HLA-restricted.

V was pared by 7 bases and J by 4 bases, with 9 bases of the junction left unmatched. The CDR3 length is 15 residues. The germline V gene has CDR1 SNHLY and CDR2 FYNNEI. PCR primers comprised 60 Vbeta and 13 Jbeta primers. The method was immunoSEQ multiplex PCR; TCRdb's version includes in-frame clones alone and lacks a portion of them. This table holds 150,000 to 200,000 clones, approximately 62% found once. With regard to this clone: The antigen is undetermined.

This chain uses TRBV2 with TRBJ2-1, with 8 bases matching TRBD2. The sequenced sample was PBMCs. This clonotype originated in a man aged 50-59 years in good health and CMV-seronegative. The CDR3 reads CASTAGRGGYNEQFF. CDR3 DNA sequence: TGTGCCAGCACCGCCGGGAGGGGGGGGTACAATGAGCAGTTCTTC.